Listed below are T cell receptor beta chains from one sample, sequenced in a study of blood T cells in healthy people across ages. Each CDR3 protein gets one entry after TCRdb re-called the 5' RACE reads with MiXCR. Here the sample spans around 2 million distinct CDR3 sequences, around 40% being singletons. The sequenced sample was blood. The receptors shown here come from a human donor in good health. Both conserved end residues are part of each CDR3. Each record gives: V gene, J gene, clone size, D gene, CDR3 DNA, CDR3 protein. A D gene is named only where the DNA matches it firmly. Part of the rows lack a size; the others show once, few, many or a class for expanded clones.

v_call: TRBV9; j_call: TRBJ2-7; clone_size: .; d_call: TRBD1; cdr3_nt: TGTGCCAGCAGCGTAGGAAGTGGGACAGGATCCTACGAGCAGTACTTC; cdr3_aa: CASSVGSGTGSYEQYF
v_call: TRBV29-1; j_call: TRBJ2-1; clone_size: few; d_call: TRBD1; cdr3_nt: TGCACTATCGGACAGGGCTGGGACAATGAGCAGTTCTTC; cdr3_aa: CTIGQGWDNEQFF
v_call: TRBV12-3/TRBV12-4; j_call: TRBJ2-5; clone_size: .; d_call: .; cdr3_nt: TGTGCCAGCAGTTTAAGGAGGGGTCGAGAGACCCAGTACTTC; cdr3_aa: CASSLRRGRETQYF
v_call: TRBV12-3/TRBV12-4; j_call: TRBJ2-1; clone_size: .; d_call: .; cdr3_nt: TGTGCCAGCAGCAGTGACACAACTCGAAGCTCCTACAATGAGCAGTTCTTC; cdr3_aa: CASSSDTTRSSYNEQFF
v_call: TRBV12-3/TRBV12-4; j_call: TRBJ2-3; clone_size: .; d_call: .; cdr3_nt: TGTGCCAGCAGTCCCGGGACTTTAACAGATACGCAGTATTTT; cdr3_aa: CASSPGTLTDTQYF
v_call: TRBV6-1; j_call: TRBJ2-7; clone_size: few; d_call: TRBD2; cdr3_nt: TGTGCCAGCAGCCGACGACCGGGGACTAGCGGGGGGGCCTTTTACGAGCAGTACTTC; cdr3_aa: CASSRRPGTSGGAFYEQYF
v_call: TRBV5-1; j_call: TRBJ1-1; clone_size: once; d_call: TRBD1; cdr3_nt: TGCGCCAGCAGCCCAGACAGGGGCGATCTGAACACTGAAGCTTTCTTT; cdr3_aa: CASSPDRGDLNTEAFF
v_call: TRBV4-2; j_call: TRBJ1-5; clone_size: few; d_call: .; cdr3_nt: TGTGCCAGCAGCCAACTGGACACCTATCAGCCCCAGCATTTT; cdr3_aa: CASSQLDTYQPQHF
v_call: TRBV5-1; j_call: TRBJ2-2; clone_size: few; d_call: TRBD1; cdr3_nt: TGCGCCAGCAGCTTGGAGGGGACAGGGGTCACCGGGGAGCTGTTTTTT; cdr3_aa: CASSLEGTGVTGELFF
v_call: TRBV4-2; j_call: TRBJ1-5; clone_size: .; d_call: .; cdr3_nt: TGTGCCAGCAGCCAAGGCCGGGGTGAGGGGAACAATCAGCCCCAGCATTTT; cdr3_aa: CASSQGRGEGNNQPQHF
v_call: TRBV28; j_call: TRBJ2-7; clone_size: .; d_call: TRBD1; cdr3_nt: TGTGCCAGCAGTTCGATCAACAGGGGACCCTACGAGCAGTACTTC; cdr3_aa: CASSSINRGPYEQYF
v_call: TRBV29-1; j_call: TRBJ1-3; clone_size: few; d_call: .; cdr3_nt: TGCAGCGTTTACGGGACGAGCTCTGGAAACACCATATATTTT; cdr3_aa: CSVYGTSSGNTIYF
v_call: TRBV4-3; j_call: TRBJ2-5; clone_size: .; d_call: .; cdr3_nt: TGCGCCAGCAGCCAAGATTTACCGGGGGAACAAGAGACCCAGTACTTC; cdr3_aa: CASSQDLPGEQETQYF
v_call: TRBV6-6; j_call: TRBJ2-5; clone_size: .; d_call: TRBD2; cdr3_nt: TGTGCCAGCAAAGCTAGCGGGGGGGTGGAGACCCAGTACTTC; cdr3_aa: CASKASGGVETQYF
v_call: TRBV12-3/TRBV12-4; j_call: TRBJ1-5; clone_size: few; d_call: .; cdr3_nt: TGTACCAGCAACCACAACCAGGGGAGCAATCAGCCCCAGCATTTT; cdr3_aa: CTSNHNQGSNQPQHF
v_call: TRBV6-1; j_call: TRBJ1-5; clone_size: .; d_call: TRBD1; cdr3_nt: TGTGCCAGCAGTGGAAATGGGACAGATTATAGCAATCAGCCCCAGCATTTT; cdr3_aa: CASSGNGTDYSNQPQHF
v_call: TRBV7-2; j_call: TRBJ2-1; clone_size: .; d_call: TRBD2; cdr3_nt: TGTGCCAGCAGCTTAGAGGGGACTAGCGGGAGCCGTGAGCAGTTCTTC; cdr3_aa: CASSLEGTSGSREQFF
v_call: TRBV6-6; j_call: TRBJ1-1; clone_size: once; d_call: TRBD1; cdr3_nt: TGTGCCACCCATCCTCTAAAACAGGGGAGCACTGAAGCTTTCTTT; cdr3_aa: CATHPLKQGSTEAFF
v_call: TRBV12-3/TRBV12-4; j_call: TRBJ2-1; clone_size: .; d_call: TRBD1; cdr3_nt: TGTGCCAGCAGTTTAGCGCAGGGGGCTTGGAATGAGCAGTTCTTC; cdr3_aa: CASSLAQGAWNEQFF
v_call: TRBV6-5; j_call: TRBJ2-3; clone_size: few; d_call: .; cdr3_nt: TGTGCCAGCAGCCCTGGGGAATACACAGATACGCAGTATTTT; cdr3_aa: CASSPGEYTDTQYF
v_call: TRBV27; j_call: TRBJ1-2; clone_size: once; d_call: .; cdr3_nt: TGTGCCAGCAGGGGAGGGGCCGGCTATGGCTACACCTTC; cdr3_aa: CASRGGAGYGYTF
v_call: TRBV7-9; j_call: TRBJ2-7; clone_size: .; d_call: TRBD1; cdr3_nt: TGTGCCAGCAGCCTTCCCTCCGGACAGGGAACCTACGAGCAGTACTTC; cdr3_aa: CASSLPSGQGTYEQYF
v_call: TRBV4-2; j_call: TRBJ1-4; clone_size: .; d_call: TRBD1; cdr3_nt: TGTGCCAGCAGCCTCGGGACAGGCTCTAATGAAAAACGGTTTTTT; cdr3_aa: CASSLGTGSNEKRFF
v_call: TRBV11-2; j_call: TRBJ2-1; clone_size: many; d_call: TRBD2; cdr3_nt: TGTGCCAGCAGCTCCGGACTAGCCTGGAATGAGCAGTTCTTC; cdr3_aa: CASSSGLAWNEQFF
v_call: TRBV12-3/TRBV12-4; j_call: TRBJ2-7; clone_size: .; d_call: TRBD1; cdr3_nt: TGTGCCAGCAGTTTTTTGACAGGGGGGTCCTACGAGCAGTACTTC; cdr3_aa: CASSFLTGGSYEQYF
v_call: TRBV28; j_call: TRBJ2-7; clone_size: .; d_call: .; cdr3_nt: TGTGCCAGCAGGGCGGGTCTCGTCTCCTACGAGCAGTACTTC; cdr3_aa: CASRAGLVSYEQYF